Sequencing of this T cell receptor (beta chain) was carried out in a study of T cells in Graves' hyperthyroidism and ophthalmopathy. Study-level results: A model built on 13 V-J features separated ophthalmopathy from stable hyperthyroidism.

The CDR3 is 16 residues long. Germline CDR1 is MNHEY and CDR2 is SMNVEV (reference sequence). Amplification targeted TCR beta CDR3 regions from RNA transcripts. Primed by the HTBI set, a first-round RT-PCR was run on the TCR CDR3. Each CDR3 protein gets one entry after TCRdb re-called the multiplex PCR reads with MiXCR. The profile shows 500,000 to 650,000 distinct CDR3 sequences, around 15% of them singletons. Concerning this clonotype: The antigen is not known. The germline gene is not matched at one end of the junction; a read error may be the cause.

A lack of ophthalmopathy progression within 18 months defined stable Graves' hyperthyroidism. Together with thyroid ultrasound, orbital computed tomography, serum thyroxine and TRAb, clinical symptoms were used for diagnoses. PBMCs were derived from roughly 9.6 ml fresh peripheral blood. The clonotype comes from a woman between 40 and 55 years old with Graves' hyperthyroidism. This chain connects TRBV27 to TRBJ2-4, with TRBD2 matching 10 bases. Sequenced input: blood. This CDR3 is CASSLGLAGAKNIRYF. For the CDR3, the DNA is TGTGCCAGCAGTTTAGGTCTAGCGGGAGCCAAAAACATTCGGTACTTC.